This T cell receptor (beta chain) was observed in a study of shared clonotypes between healthy human individuals. Repertoires were generated with immunoSEQ multiplex PCR, while TCRdb's copy carries only in-frame clones and drops some. Found here are more than 2 million clones, 85% to 95% of them singletons; the top ten hold 0.1% to 0.15%. Whole-study results and caveats: Rarefaction analysis demonstrated incomplete sorted-subset sequencing notwithstanding large depth.

CD45RA+ naive and CD45RA-negative memory subsets were separated from CD4+ cells. In regard to this clone: Its target is unknown.

Between the trimmed V and J ends, which lost 0 bases and 2 bases, there was a span of 10 bases. The CDR3 sequence is 15 residues long. Per the germline V gene, CDR1 is SGHTA and CDR2 is FQGNSA. Specimen: naive CD4+ T cells sorted from blood. The subset here: CD45RA+ positively selected. The rearrangement links TRBV7-2 to TRBJ1-2; possible D gene TRBD1, 5 bases. The receptor was derived from a man between 18 and 29 years old in good health. CDR3 nucleotide sequence: TGTGCCAGCAGCTTAGCCCGGGACGCAAACTATGGCTACACCTTC. Translating it yields CASSLARDANYGYTF.